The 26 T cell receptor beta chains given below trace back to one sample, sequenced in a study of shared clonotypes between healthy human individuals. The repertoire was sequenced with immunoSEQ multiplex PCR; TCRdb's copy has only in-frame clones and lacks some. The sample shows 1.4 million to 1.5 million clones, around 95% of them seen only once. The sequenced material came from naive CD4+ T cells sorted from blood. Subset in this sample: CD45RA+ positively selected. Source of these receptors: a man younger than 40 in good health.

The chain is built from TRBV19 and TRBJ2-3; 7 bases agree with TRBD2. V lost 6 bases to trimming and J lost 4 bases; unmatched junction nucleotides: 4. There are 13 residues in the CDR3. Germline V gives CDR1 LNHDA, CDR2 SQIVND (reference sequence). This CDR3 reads CASRTGGADTQYF. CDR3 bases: TGTGCCAGTAGGACGGGAGGTGCAGATACGCAGTATTTT.

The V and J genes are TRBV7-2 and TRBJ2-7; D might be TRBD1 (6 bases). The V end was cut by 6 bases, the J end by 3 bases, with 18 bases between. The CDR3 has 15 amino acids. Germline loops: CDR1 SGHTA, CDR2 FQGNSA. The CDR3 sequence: CASSSGQPGDYEQYF. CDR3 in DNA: TGTGCCAGCAGTTCCGGACAGCCCGGTGACTACGAGCAGTACTTC. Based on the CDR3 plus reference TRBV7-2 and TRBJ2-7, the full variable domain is GAGVSQSPSNKVTEKGKDVELRCDPISGHTALYWYRQSLGQGLEFLIYFQGNSAPDKSGLPSDRFSAERTGGSVSTLTIQRTQQEDSAVYLCASSSGQPGDYEQYFGPGTRLTVT.

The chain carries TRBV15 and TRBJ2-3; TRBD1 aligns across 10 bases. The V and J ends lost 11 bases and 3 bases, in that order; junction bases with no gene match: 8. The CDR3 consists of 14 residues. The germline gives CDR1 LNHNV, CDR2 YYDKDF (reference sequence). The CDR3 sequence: CAAGQGSKTDTQYF. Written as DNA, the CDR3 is TGTGCCGCGGGACAGGGGTCGAAGACAGATACGCAGTATTTT.

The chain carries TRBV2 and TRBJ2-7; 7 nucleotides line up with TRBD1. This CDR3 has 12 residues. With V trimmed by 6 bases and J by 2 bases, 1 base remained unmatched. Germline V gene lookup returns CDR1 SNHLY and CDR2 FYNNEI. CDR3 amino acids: CASSGTAYEQYF. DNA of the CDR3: TGTGCCAGCAGCGGGACAGCCTACGAGCAGTACTTC.

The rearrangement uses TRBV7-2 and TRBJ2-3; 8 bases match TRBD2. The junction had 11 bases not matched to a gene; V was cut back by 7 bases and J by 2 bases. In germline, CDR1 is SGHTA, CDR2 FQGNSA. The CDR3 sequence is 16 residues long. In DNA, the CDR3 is TGTGCCAGCACACTAGGGCGGGAGGAACCCACAGATACGCAGTATTTT. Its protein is CASTLGREEPTDTQYF.

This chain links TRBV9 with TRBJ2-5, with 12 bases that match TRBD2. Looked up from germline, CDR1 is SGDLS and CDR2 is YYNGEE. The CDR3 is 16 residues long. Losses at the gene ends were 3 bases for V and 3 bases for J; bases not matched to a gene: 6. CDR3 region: CASSGRLAGAEETQYF. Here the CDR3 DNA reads TGTGCCAGCAGCGGTCGACTAGCGGGGGCGGAAGAGACCCAGTACTTC. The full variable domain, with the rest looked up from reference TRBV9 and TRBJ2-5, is DSGVTQTPKHLITATGQRVTLRCSPRSGDLSVYWYQQSLDQGLQFLIQYYNGEERAKGNILERFSAQQFPDLHSELNLSSLELGDSALYFCASSGRLAGAEETQYFGPGTRLLVL.

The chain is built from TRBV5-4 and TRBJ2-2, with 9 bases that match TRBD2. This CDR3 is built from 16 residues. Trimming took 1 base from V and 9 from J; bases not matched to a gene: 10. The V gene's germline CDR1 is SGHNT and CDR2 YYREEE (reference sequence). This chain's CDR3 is CASSLPRGRDPRELFF. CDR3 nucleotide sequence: TGTGCCAGCAGCTTGCCGCGCGGGAGGGACCCCCGGGAGCTGTTTTTT.

The CDR3 region has the DNA TGCGCCAGCAGCCGACTAGCGGGAAGCACAGATACGCAGTATTTT. This translates into CASSRLAGSTDTQYF. J is TRBJ2-3 and V is TRBV5-1; 11 bases are a match to TRBD2. Trimming removed 4 bases from V and 0 bases from J; junction bases left unmatched: 1. The CDR3 length is 15 residues. Germline-derived CDR1 and CDR2 are SGHRS and YFSETQ.

CDR3 in amino acids: CASSEIATTYNEQFF. In DNA, the CDR3 is TGCGCCAGCAGCGAGATTGCAACTACCTACAATGAGCAGTTCTTC. The V and J genes are TRBV5-1 and TRBJ2-1; D unresolved. The germline V gene encodes CDR1 SGHRS and CDR2 YFSETQ. The ends were cut back, 4 bases at V and 2 bases at J, with 13 bases in the middle. This CDR3 comprises 15 residues.

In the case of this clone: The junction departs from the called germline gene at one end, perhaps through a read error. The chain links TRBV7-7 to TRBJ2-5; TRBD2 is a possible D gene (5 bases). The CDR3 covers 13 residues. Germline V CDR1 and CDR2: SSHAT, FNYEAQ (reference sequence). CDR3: CASSPGIQETQYF. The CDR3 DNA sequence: TGTGCTAGCAGCCCCGGGATCCAAGAGACCCAGTACTTC.

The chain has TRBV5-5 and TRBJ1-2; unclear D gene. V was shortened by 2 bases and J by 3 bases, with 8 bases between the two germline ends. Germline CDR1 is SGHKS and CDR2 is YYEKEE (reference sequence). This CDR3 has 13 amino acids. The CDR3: CASSFGRDYGYTF. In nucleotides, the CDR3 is TGTGCCAGCAGCTTTGGCAGAGACTATGGCTACACCTTC.

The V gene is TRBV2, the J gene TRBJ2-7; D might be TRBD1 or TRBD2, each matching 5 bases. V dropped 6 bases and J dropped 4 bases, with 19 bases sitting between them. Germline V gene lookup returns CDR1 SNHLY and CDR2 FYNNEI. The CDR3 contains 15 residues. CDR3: CASRPGTTSRYEQYF. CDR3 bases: TGTGCCAGCAGACCCGGGACCACATCGAGGTACGAGCAGTACTTC.

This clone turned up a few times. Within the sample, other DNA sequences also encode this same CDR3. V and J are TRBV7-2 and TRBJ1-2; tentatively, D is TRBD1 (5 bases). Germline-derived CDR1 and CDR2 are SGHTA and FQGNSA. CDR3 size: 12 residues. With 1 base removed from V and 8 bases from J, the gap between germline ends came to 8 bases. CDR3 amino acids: CASSLGGRGYTF. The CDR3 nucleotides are TGTGCCAGCAGCTTAGGGGGACGCGGCTACACCTTC.

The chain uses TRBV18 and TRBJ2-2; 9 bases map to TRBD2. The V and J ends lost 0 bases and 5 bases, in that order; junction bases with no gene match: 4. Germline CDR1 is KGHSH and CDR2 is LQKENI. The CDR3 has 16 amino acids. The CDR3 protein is CASSPPSSGRTGELFF. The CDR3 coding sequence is TGTGCCAGCTCACCACCGTCCAGCGGGAGGACCGGGGAGCTGTTTTTT.

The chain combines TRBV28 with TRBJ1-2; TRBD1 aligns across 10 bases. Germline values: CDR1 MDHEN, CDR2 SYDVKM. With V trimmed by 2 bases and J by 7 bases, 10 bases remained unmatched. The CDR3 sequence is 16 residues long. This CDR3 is CASSLTHPGQGFGYTF. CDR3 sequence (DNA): TGTGCCAGCAGTTTAACGCACCCGGGACAGGGGTTTGGCTACACCTTC.

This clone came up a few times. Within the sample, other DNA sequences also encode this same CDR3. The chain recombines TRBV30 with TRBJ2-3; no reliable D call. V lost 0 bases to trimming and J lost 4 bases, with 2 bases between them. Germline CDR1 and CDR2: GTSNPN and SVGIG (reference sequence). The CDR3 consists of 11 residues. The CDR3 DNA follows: TGTGCCTGGAGTGTGTCAGATACGCAGTATTTT. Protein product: CAWSVSDTQYF. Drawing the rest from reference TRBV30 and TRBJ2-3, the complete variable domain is SQTIHQWPATLVQPVGSPLSLECTVEGTSNPNLYWYRQAAGRGLQLLFYSVGIGQISSEVPQNLSASRPQDRQFILSSKKLLLSDSGFYLCAWSVSDTQYFGPGTRLTVL.

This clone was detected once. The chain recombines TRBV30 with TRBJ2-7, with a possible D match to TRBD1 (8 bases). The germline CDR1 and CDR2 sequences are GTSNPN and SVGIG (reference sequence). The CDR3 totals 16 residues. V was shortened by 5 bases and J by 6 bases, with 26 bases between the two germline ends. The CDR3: CAWQGQGPRGGSEQYF. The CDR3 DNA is TGTGCCTGGCAAGGACAGGGTCCGAGGGGGGGGAGCGAGCAGTACTTC. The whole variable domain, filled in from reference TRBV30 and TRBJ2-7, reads SQTIHQWPATLVQPVGSPLSLECTVEGTSNPNLYWYRQAAGRGLQLLFYSVGIGQISSEVPQNLSASRPQDRQFILSSKKLLLSDSGFYLCAWQGQGPRGGSEQYFGPGTRLTVT.

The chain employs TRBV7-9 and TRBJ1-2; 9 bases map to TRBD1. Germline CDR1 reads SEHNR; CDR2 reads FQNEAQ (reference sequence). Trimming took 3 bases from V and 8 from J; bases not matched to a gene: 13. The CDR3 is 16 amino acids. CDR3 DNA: TGTGCCAGCAGCTTTATGGGGACAGGGAGGATAGACGGCTACACCTTC. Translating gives CASSFMGTGRIDGYTF. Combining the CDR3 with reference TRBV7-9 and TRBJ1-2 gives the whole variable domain DTGVSQNPRHKITKRGQNVTFRCDPISEHNRLYWYRQTLGQGPEFLTYFQNEAQLEKSRLLSDRFSAERPKGSFSTLEIQRTEQGDSAMYLCASSFMGTGRIDGYTFGSGTRLTVV.

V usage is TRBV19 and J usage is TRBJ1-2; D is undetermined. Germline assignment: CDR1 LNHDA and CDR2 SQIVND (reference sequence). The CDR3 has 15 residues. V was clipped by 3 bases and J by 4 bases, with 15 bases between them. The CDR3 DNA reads TGTGCCAGTAGTATCTTCAGAGTGGCGGGCTATGGCTACACCTTC. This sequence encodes CASSIFRVAGYGYTF.

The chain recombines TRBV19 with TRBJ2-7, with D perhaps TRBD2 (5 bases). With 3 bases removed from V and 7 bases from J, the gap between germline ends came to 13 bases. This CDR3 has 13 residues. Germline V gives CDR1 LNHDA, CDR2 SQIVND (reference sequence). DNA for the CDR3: TGTGCCAGTAGTATGAGCGGCGGAGAAGAGCAGTACTTC. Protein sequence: CASSMSGGEEQYF.

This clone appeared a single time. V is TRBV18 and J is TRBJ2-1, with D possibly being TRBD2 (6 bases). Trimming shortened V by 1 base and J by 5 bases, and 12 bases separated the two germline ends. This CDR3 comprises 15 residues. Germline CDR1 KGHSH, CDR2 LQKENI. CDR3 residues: CASSPLGGVHNEQFF. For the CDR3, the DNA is TGTGCCAGCTCACCACTCGGGGGTGTTCACAATGAGCAGTTCTTC.

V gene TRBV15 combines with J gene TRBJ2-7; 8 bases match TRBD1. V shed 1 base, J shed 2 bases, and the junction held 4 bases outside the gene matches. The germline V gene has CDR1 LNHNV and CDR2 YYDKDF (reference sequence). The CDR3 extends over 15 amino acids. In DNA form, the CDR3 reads TGTGCCACCAGCAGAGCACAGGGGGTGACCTACGAGCAGTACTTC. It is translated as CATSRAQGVTYEQYF.

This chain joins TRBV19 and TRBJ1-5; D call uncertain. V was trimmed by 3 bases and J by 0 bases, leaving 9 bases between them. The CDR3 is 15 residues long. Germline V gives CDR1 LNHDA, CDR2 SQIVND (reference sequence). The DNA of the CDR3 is TGTGCCAGTAGTATTGCGCTGGGTAGCAATCAGCCCCAGCATTTT. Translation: CASSIALGSNQPQHF. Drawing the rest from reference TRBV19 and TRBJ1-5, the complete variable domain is DGGITQSPKYLFRKEGQNVTLSCEQNLNHDAMYWYRQDPGQGLRLIYYSQIVNDFQKGDIAEGYSVSREKKESFPLTVTSAQKNPTAFYLCASSIALGSNQPQHFGDGTRLSIL.

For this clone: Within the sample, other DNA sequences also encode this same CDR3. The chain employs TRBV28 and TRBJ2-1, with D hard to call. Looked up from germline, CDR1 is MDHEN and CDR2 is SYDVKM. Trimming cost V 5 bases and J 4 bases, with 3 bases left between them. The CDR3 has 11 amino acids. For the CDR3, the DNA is TGTGCCAGCAGTCATTACAATGAGCAGTTCTTC. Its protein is CASSHYNEQFF. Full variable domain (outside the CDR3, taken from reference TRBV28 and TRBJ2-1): DVKVTQSSRYLVKRTGEKVFLECVQDMDHENMFWYRQDPGLGLRLIYFSYDVKMKEKGDIPEGYSVSREKKERFSLILESASTNQTSMYLCASSHYNEQFFGPGTRLTVL.

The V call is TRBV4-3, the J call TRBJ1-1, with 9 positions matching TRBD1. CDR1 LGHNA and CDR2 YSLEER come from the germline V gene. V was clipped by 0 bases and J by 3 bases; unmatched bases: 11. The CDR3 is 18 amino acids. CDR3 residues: CASSQDFRTGGAHTEAFF. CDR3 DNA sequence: TGCGCCAGCAGCCAAGATTTTCGAACAGGGGGCGCGCACACTGAAGCTTTCTTT.

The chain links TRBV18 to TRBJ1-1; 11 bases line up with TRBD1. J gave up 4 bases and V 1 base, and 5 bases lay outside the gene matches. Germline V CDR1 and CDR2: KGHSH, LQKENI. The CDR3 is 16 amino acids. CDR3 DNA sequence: TGTGCCAGCTCACCACTAGGGACAGGGGGATTCACTGAAGCTTTCTTT. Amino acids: CASSPLGTGGFTEAFF.